Sequencing of this T cell receptor (beta chain) was carried out in a study of Ad26.COV2.S vaccination and SARS-CoV-2 variants. CDR1 and CDR2 (germline): MNHEY, SVGAGI. The CDR3 is 15 amino acids. With V trimmed by 6 bases and J by 2 bases, 7 bases remained unmatched. As to treatment: some 20 received Ad26.COV2.S at low or high dose, single or two shots; 5 received placebo; per-sample allocation not given. Collection of the samples took place on day 63 after the first injection of vaccine or placebo. Profiled with immunoSEQ multiplex PCR; TCRdb holds only in-frame clones, not every one. In the table there are 350,000 to 400,000 clones, more than 85% of which are singletons.

The sample was peripheral blood, taken in a trial of Ad26.COV2.S vaccine versus placebo. The genes are TRBV6-5 and TRBJ1-3; TRBD1 matches 7 bases. This receptor was taken from a person aged 18-60 years who received the Ad26.COV2.S COVID-19 vaccine or a placebo. The DNA of the CDR3 is TGTGCCAGCAGGAACCGGGACAGAGCTGGAAACACCATATATTTT. Its protein is CASRNRDRAGNTIYF.